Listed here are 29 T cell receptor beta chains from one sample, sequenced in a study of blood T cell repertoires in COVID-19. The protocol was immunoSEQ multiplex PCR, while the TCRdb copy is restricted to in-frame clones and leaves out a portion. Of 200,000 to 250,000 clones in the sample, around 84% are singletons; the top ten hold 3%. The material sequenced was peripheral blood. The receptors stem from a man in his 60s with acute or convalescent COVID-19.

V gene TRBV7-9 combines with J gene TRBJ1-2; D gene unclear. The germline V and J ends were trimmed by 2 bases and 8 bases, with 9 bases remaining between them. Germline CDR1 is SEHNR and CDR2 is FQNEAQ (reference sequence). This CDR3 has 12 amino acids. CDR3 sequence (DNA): TGTGCCAGCAGCTTAATACTGGAGGGCTACACCTTC. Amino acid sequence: CASSLILEGYTF.

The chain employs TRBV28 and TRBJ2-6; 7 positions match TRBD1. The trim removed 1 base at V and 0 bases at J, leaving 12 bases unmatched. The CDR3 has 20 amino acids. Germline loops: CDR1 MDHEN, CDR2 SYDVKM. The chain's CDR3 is CASSLSPGKGAASGANVLTF. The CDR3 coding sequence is TGTGCCAGCAGTTTATCCCCGGGGAAGGGGGCGGCCTCTGGGGCCAACGTCCTGACTTTC. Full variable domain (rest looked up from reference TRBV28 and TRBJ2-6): DVKVTQSSRYLVKRTGEKVFLECVQDMDHENMFWYRQDPGLGLRLIYFSYDVKMKEKGDIPEGYSVSREKKERFSLILESASTNQTSMYLCASSLSPGKGAASGANVLTFGAGSRLTVL.

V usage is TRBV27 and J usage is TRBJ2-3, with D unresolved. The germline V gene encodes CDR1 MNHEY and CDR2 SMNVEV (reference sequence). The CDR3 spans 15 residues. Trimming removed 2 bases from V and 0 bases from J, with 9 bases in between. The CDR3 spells CASSLSHPSTDTQYF. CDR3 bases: TGTGCCAGCAGTTTAAGCCATCCTAGCACAGATACGCAGTATTTT.

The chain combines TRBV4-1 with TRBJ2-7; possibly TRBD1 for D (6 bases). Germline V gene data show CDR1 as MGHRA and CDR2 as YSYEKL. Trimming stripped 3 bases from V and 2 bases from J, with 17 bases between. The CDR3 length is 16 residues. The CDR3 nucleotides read TGCGCCAGCAGCCACTCCGGCAGGGGTAAGGCCTACGAGCAGTACTTC. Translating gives CASSHSGRGKAYEQYF.

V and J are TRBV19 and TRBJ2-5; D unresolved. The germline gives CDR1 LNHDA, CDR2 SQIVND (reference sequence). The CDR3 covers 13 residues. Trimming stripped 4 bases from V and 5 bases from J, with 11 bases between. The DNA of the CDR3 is TGTGCCAGTAGTAAGAAGCCTTGGGAGACCCAGTACTTC. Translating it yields CASSKKPWETQYF.

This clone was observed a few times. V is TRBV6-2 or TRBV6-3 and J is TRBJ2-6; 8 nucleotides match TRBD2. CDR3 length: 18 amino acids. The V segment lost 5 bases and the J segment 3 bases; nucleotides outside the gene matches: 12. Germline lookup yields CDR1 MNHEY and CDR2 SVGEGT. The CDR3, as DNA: TGTGCCAGCAGTGACGCCTCCGGGGGGGCCCGTGGGGCCAACGTCCTGACTTTC. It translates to CASSDASGGARGANVLTF.

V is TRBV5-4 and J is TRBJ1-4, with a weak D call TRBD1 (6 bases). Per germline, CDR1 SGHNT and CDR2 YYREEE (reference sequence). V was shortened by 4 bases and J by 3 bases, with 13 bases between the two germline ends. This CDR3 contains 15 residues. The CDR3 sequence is CASSPAGAANEKLFF. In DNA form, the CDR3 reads TGTGCCAGCAGCCCGGCGGGGGCCGCTAATGAAAAACTGTTTTTT.

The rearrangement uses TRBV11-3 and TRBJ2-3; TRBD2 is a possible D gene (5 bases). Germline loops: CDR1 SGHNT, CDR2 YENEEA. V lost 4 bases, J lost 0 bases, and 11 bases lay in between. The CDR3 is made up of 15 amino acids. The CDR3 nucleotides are TGTGCCAGCAGCTCCGGGATCGCTAGCACAGATACGCAGTATTTT. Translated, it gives CASSSGIASTDTQYF.

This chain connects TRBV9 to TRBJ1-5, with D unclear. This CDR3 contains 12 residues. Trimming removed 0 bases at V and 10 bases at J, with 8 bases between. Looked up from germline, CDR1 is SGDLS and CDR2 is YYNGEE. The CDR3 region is CASSVGTGPQHF. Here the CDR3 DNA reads TGTGCCAGCAGCGTAGGGACTGGACCCCAGCATTTT.

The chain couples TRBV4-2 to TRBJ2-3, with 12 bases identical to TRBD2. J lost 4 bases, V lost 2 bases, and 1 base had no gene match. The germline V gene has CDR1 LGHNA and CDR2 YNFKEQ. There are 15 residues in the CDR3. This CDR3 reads CASSQPSGGADTQYF. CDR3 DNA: TGTGCCAGCAGCCAACCTAGCGGGGGGGCAGATACGCAGTATTTT.

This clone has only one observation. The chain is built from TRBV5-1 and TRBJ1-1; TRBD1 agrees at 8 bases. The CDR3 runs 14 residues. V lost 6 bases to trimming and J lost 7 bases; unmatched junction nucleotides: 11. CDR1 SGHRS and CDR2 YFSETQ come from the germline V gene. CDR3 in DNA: TGCGCCAGCAAAAAGGACAGGGCCCCCGTTGAAGCTTTCTTT. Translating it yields CASKKDRAPVEAFF. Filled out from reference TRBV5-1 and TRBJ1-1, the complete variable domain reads KAGVTQTPRYLIKTRGQQVTLSCSPISGHRSVSWYQQTPGQGLQFLFEYFSETQRNKGNFPGRFSGRQFSNSRSEMNVSTLELGDSALYLCASKKDRAPVEAFFGQGTRLTVV.

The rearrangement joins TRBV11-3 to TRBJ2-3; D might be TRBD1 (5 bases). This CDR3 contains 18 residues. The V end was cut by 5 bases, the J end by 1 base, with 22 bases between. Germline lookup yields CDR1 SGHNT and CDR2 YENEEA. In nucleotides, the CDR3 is TGTGCCAGCAGCGACTCATCGTGGGGCCGAGCCGGCACAGATACGCAGTATTTT. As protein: CASSDSSWGRAGTDTQYF.

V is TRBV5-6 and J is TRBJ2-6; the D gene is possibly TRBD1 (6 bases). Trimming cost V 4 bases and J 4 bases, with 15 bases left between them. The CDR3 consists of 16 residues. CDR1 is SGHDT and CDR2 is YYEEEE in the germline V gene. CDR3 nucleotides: TGTGCCAGCAGCCCTTCTGGGGGCCACGGGGCCAACGTCCTGACTTTC. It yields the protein CASSPSGGHGANVLTF.

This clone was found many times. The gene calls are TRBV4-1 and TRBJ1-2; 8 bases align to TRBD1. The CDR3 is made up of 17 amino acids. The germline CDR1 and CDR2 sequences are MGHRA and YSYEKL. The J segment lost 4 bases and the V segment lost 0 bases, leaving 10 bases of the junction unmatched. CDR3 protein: CASSQDLDRTGTYGYTF. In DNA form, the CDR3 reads TGCGCCAGCAGCCAAGATTTAGATAGGACAGGGACCTATGGCTACACCTTC.

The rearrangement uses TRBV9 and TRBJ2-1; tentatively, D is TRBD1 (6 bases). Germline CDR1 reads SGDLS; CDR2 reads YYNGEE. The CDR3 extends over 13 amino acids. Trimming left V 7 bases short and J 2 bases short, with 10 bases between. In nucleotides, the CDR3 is TGTGCCAGCGACAGGAGCCCCTACAATGAGCAGTTCTTC. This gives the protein CASDRSPYNEQFF.

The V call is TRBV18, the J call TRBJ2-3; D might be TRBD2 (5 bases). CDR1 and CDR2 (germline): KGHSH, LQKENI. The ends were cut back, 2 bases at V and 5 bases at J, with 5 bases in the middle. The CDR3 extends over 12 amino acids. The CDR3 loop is CASSPEGDTQYF. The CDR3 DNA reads TGTGCCAGCTCACCAGAGGGAGATACGCAGTATTTT.

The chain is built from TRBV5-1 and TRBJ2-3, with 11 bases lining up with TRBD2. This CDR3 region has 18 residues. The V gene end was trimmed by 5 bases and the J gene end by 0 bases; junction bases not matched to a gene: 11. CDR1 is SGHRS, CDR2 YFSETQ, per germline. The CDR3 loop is CASSRIGTSGSSTDTQYF. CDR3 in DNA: TGCGCCAGCAGTCGAATCGGGACTAGCGGATCTAGCACAGATACGCAGTATTTT.

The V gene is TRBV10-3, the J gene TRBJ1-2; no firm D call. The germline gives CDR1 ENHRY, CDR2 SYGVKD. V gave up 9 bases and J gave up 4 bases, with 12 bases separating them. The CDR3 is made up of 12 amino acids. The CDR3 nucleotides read TGTGCCATTTCACGGGCGGGCTATGGCTACACCTTC. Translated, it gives CAISRAGYGYTF.

CDR3 loop: CAILLAGGNTIYF. The CDR3 DNA reads TGTGCCATCCTGCTAGCGGGGGGAAACACCATATATTTT. This chain joins TRBV7-9 and TRBJ1-3; D call uncertain. In germline, CDR1 is SEHNR, CDR2 FQNEAQ (reference sequence). This CDR3 is built from 13 residues. V shed 10 bases and J shed 4 bases, with 14 bases lying between them.

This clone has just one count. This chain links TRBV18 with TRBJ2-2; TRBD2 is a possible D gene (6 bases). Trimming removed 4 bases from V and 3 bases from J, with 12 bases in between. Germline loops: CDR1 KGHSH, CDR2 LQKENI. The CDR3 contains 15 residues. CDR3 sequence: CASSQAGGDTGELFF. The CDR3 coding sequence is TGTGCCAGCTCACAGGCCGGAGGGGACACCGGGGAGCTGTTTTTT.

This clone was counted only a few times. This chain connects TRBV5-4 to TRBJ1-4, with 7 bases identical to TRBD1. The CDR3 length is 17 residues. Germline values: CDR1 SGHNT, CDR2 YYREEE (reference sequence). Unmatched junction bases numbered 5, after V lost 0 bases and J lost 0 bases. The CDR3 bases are TGTGCCAGCAGCTTGGGAACAGGGGCGACAACTAATGAAAAACTGTTTTTT. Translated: CASSLGTGATTNEKLFF.

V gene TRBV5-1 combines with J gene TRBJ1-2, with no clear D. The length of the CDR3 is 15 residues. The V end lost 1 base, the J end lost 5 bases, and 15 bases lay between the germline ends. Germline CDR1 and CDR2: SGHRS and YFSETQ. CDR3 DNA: TGCGCCAGCAGCTTGAGCGGAACCGCGGGGTATGGCTACACCTTC. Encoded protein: CASSLSGTAGYGYTF. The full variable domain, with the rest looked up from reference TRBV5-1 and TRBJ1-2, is KAGVTQTPRYLIKTRGQQVTLSCSPISGHRSVSWYQQTPGQGLQFLFEYFSETQRNKGNFPGRFSGRQFSNSRSEMNVSTLELGDSALYLCASSLSGTAGYGYTFGSGTRLTVV.

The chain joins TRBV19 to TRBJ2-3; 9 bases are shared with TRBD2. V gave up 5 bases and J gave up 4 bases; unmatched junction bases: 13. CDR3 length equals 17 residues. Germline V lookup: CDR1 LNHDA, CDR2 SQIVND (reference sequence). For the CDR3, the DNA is TGTGCCAGTAGTCCGTCCGCGCGGCGGGGGGGGGCAGATACGCAGTATTTT. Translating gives CASSPSARRGGADTQYF.

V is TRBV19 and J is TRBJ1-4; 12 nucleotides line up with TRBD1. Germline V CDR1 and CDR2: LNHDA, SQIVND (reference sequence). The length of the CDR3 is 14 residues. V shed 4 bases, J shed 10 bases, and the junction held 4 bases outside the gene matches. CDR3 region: CASSTGTGGRKLFF. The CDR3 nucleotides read TGTGCCAGTAGTACCGGGACAGGGGGCCGAAAACTGTTTTTT.

CDR3 protein: CASSQGRNYGYTF. CDR3 coding DNA: TGTGCCAGCAGCCAAGGCAGAAACTATGGCTACACCTTC. This chain connects TRBV14 to TRBJ1-2; D unresolved. Germline V gives CDR1 SGHDN, CDR2 FVKESK. This CDR3 contains 13 residues. Trimming removed 1 base at V and 2 bases at J, with 5 bases between. The full variable domain, its missing parts supplied by reference TRBV14 and TRBJ1-2, is EAGVTQFPSHSVIEKGQTVTLRCDPISGHDNLYWYRRVMGKEIKFLLHFVKESKQDESGMPNNRFLAERTGGTYSTLKVQPAELEDSGVYFCASSQGRNYGYTFGSGTRLTVV.

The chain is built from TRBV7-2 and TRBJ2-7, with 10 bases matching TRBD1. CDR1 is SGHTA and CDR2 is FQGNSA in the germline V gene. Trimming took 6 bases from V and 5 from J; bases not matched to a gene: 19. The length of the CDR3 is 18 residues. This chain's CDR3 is CASSYHLPPGQGSDEQYF. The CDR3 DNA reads TGTGCCAGCAGTTACCACCTCCCCCCGGGACAGGGGTCCGACGAGCAGTACTTC.

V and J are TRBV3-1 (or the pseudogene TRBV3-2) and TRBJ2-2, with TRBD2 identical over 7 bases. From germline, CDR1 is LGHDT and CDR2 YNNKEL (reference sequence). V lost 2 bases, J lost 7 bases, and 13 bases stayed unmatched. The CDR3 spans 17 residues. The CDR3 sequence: CASSQSETSRVDGELFF. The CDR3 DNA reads TGTGCCAGCAGCCAATCCGAGACTAGCCGGGTGGACGGGGAGCTGTTTTTT.

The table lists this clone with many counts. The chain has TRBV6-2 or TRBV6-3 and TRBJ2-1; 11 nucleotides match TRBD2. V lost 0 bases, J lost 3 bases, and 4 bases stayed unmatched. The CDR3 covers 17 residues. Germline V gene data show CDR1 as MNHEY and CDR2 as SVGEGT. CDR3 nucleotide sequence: TGTGCCAGCAGTTACTCACCGACTAGCGGGATCTACAATGAGCAGTTCTTC. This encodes CASSYSPTSGIYNEQFF.

The CDR3 DNA sequence: TGTGCCAGCAGTCCACAGTGGGCGCGGGGGCACAATGAGCAGTTCTTC. It encodes CASSPQWARGHNEQFF. The chain combines TRBV9 with TRBJ2-1; TRBD2 is a possible D gene (7 bases). This CDR3 region has 16 residues. Germline lookup yields CDR1 SGDLS and CDR2 YYNGEE. Trimming removed 5 bases at V and 5 bases at J, with 20 bases between.